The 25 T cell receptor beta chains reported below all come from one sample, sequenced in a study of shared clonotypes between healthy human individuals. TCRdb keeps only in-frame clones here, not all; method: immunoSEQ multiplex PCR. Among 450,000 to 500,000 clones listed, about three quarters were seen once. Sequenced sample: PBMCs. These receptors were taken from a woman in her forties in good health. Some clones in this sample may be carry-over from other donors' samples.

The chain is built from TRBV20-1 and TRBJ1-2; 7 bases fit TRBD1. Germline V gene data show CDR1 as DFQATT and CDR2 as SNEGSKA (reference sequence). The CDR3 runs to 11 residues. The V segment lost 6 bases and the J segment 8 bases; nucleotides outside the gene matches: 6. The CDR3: CSADRRRGYTF. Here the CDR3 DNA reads TGCAGTGCGGACAGGCGACGGGGCTACACCTTC.

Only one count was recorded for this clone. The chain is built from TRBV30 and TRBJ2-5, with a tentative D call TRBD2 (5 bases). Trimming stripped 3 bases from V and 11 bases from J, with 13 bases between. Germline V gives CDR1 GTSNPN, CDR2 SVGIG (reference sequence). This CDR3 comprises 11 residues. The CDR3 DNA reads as TGTGCCTGGAGCGCTAAGTGGGAGCAGTACTTC. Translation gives CAWSAKWEQYF. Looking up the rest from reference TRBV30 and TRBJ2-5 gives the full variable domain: SQTIHQWPATLVQPVGSPLSLECTVEGTSNPNLYWYRQAAGRGLQLLFYSVGIGQISSEVPQNLSASRPQDRQFILSSKKLLLSDSGFYLCAWSAKWEQYFGPGTRLLVL.

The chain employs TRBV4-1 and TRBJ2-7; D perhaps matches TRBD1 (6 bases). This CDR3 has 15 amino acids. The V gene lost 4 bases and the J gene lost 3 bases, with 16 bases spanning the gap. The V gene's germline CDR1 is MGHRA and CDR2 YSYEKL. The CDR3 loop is CASSRTSGTYYEQYF. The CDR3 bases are TGCGCCAGCAGCCGAACTTCCGGGACATACTACGAGCAGTACTTC.

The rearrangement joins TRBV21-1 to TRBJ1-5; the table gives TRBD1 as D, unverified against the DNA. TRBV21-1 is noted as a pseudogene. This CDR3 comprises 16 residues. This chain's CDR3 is CASSKVPGQGDQPQHF. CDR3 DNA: TGTGCCAGCAGCAAAGTCCCCGGACAGGGGGATCAGCCCCAGCATTTT.

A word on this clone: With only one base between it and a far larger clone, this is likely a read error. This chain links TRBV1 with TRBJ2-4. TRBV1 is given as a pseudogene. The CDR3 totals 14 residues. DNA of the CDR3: TGCACCAGCAGCCAAGGCTCCCCTCGGACCATTCAGTACTTC. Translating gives CTSSQGSPRTIQYF.

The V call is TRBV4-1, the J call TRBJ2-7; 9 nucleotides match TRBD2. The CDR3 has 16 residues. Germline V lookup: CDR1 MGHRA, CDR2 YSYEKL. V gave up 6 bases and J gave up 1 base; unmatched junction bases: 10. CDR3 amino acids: CASRATAGGRSYEQYF. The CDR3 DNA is TGCGCCAGCAGGGCGACAGCGGGGGGCAGGTCCTACGAGCAGTACTTC.

The CDR3 DNA reads as TGTGCCAGCAGCTTGGTGCGGGCTAATGAAAAACTGTTTTTT. This sequence encodes CASSLVRANEKLFF. The V and J genes are TRBV5-5 and TRBJ1-4; D not resolved. The CDR3 runs 14 residues. The V and J ends lost 0 bases and 3 bases respectively, with 6 bases between them. CDR1 SGHKS and CDR2 YYEKEE come from the germline V gene (reference sequence). Combining the CDR3 with reference TRBV5-5 and TRBJ1-4 gives the whole variable domain DAGVTQSPTHLIKTRGQQVTLRCSPISGHKSVSWYQQVLGQGPQFIFQYYEKEERGRGNFPDRFSARQFPNYSSELNVNALLLGDSALYLCASSLVRANEKLFFGSGTQLSVL.

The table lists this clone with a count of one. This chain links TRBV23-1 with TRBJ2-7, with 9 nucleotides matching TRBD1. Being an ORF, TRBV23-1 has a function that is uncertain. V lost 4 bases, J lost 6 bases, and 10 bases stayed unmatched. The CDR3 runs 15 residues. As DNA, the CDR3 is TGCGCCAGCAGTCCGCACCCCGGGACAGGGTGCGAGCAGTACTTC. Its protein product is CASSPHPGTGCEQYF.

CDR3 protein: CAIRKQSPHLSEQYF. The CDR3 DNA follows: TGTGCCATCAGAAAGCAGAGCCCCCACCTCTCCGAGCAGTACTTC. The chain recombines TRBV10-3 with TRBJ2-7, with D unresolved. Germline assignment: CDR1 ENHRY and CDR2 SYGVKD. Trimming took 6 bases from V and 6 from J, leaving 21 bases between them. The CDR3 runs 15 residues.

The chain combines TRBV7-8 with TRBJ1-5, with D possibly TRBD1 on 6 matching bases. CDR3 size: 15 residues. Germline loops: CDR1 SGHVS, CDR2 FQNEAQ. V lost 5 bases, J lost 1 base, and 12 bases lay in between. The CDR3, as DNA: TGTGCCAGCAGCCCCCGACAGGCAAGCAATCAGCCCCAGCATTTT. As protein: CASSPRQASNQPQHF.

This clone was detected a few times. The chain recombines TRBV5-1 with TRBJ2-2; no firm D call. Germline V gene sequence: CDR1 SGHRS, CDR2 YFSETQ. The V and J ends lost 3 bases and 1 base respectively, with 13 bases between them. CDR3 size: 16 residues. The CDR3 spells CASSSTTLVNTGELFF. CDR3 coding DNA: TGCGCCAGCAGCTCGACAACTCTAGTGAACACCGGGGAGCTGTTTTTT.

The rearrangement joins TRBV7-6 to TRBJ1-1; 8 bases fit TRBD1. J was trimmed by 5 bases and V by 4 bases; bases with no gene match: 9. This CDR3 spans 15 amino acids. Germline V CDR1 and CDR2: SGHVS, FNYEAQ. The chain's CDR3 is CASSSLRGLGTEAFF. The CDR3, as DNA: TGTGCCAGCAGCTCCCTCAGGGGGCTTGGGACTGAAGCTTTCTTT.

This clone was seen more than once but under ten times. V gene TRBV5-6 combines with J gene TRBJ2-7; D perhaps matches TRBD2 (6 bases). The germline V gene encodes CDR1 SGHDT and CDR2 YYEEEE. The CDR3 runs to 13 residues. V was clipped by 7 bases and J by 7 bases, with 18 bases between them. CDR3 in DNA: TGTGCCAGCGGTCCCGGGCTAGCGAGGGAGCAGTACTTC. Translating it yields CASGPGLAREQYF.

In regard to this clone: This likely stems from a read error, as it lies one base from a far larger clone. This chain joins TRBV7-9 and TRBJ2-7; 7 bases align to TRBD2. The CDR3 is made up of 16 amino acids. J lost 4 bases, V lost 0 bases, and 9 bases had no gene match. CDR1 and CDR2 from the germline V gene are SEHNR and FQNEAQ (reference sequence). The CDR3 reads CASSLAGGPTKYEQYF. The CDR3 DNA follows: TGTGCCAGCAGCTTAGCGGGAGGGCCCACTAAATACGAGCAGTACTTC.

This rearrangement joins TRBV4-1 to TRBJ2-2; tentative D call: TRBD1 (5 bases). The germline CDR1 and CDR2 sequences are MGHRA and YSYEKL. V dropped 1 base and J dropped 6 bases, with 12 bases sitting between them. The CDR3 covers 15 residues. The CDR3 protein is CASSQGITGPGELFF. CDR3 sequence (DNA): TGCGCCAGCAGCCAAGGGATAACAGGACCCGGGGAGCTGTTTTTT.

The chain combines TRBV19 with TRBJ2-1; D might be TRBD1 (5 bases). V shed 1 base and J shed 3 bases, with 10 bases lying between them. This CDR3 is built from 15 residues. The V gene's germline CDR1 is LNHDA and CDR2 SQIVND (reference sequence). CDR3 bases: TGTGCCAGTAGTATAGGCCCGCAGGGCTACAATGAGCAGTTCTTC. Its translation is CASSIGPQGYNEQFF. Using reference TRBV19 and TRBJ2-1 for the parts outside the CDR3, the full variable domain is DGGITQSPKYLFRKEGQNVTLSCEQNLNHDAMYWYRQDPGQGLRLIYYSQIVNDFQKGDIAEGYSVSREKKESFPLTVTSAQKNPTAFYLCASSIGPQGYNEQFFGPGTRLTVL.

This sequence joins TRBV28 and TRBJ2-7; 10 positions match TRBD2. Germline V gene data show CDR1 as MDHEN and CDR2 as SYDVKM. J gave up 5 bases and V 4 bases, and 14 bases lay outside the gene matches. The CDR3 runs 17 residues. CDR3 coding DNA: TGTGCCAGCAGTTCGCCCGATTGGACTAGCGGCAATGACGAGCAGTACTTC. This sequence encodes CASSSPDWTSGNDEQYF.

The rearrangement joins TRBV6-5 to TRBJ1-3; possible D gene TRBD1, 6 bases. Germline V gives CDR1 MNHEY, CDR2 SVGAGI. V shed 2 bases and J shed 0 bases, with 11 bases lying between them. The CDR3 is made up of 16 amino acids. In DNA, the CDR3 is TGTGCCAGCAGTTACGGGGGCCCTCTCTCTGGAAACACCATATATTTT. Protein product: CASSYGGPLSGNTIYF.

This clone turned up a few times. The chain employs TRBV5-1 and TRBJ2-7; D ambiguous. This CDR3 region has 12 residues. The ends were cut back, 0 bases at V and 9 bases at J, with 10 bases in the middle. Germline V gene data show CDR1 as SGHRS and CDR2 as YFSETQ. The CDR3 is CASSLEPPRQYF. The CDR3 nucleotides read TGCGCCAGCAGCTTGGAACCCCCCCGGCAGTACTTC.

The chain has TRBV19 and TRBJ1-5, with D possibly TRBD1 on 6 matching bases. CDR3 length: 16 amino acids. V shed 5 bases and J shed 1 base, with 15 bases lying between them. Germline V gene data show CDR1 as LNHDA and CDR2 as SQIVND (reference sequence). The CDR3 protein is CASSPEGGRSNQPQHF. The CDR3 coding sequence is TGTGCCAGTAGTCCCGAGGGGGGGAGAAGCAATCAGCCCCAGCATTTT.

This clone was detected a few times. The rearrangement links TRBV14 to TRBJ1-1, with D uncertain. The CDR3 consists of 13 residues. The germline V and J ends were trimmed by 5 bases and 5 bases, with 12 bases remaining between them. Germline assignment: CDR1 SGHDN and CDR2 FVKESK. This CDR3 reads CASSSQQRTEAFF. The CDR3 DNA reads TGTGCCAGCAGCTCTCAACAGCGGACTGAAGCTTTCTTT.

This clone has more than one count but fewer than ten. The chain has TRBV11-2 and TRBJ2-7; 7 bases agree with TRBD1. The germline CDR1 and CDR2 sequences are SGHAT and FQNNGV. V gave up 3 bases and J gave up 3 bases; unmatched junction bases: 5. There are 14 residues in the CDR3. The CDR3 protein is CASSFRRGSYEQYF. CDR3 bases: TGTGCCAGCAGCTTCCGCAGGGGGAGCTACGAGCAGTACTTC.

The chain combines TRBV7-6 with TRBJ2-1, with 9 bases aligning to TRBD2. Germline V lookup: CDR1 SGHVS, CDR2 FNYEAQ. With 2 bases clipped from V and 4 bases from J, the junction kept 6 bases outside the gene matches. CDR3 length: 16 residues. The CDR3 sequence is CASSLNAGGIYNEQFF. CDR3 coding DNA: TGTGCCAGCAGCTTAAACGCGGGAGGGATATACAATGAGCAGTTCTTC.

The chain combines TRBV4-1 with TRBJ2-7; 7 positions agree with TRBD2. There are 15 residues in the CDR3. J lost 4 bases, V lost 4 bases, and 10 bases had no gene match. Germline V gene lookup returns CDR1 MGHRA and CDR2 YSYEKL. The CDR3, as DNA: TGCGCCAGCAGCCCGATGGGGGGGAGTCGTTACGAGCAGTACTTC. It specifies CASSPMGGSRYEQYF.

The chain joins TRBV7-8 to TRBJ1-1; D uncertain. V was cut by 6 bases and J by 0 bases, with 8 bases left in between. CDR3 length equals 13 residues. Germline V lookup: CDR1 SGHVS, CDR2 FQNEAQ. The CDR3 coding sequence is TGTGCCAGCAGGGCAAACTTGAACACTGAAGCTTTCTTT. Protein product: CASRANLNTEAFF.